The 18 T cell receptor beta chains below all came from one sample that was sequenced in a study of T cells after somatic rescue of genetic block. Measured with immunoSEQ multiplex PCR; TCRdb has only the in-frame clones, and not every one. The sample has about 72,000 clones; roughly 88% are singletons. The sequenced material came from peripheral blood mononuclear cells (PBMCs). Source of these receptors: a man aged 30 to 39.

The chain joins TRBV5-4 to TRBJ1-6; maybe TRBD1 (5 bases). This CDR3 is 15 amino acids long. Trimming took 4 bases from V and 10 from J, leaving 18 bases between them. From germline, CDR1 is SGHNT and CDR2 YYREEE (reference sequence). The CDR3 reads CASSPPDGGKSPLHF. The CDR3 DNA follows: TGTGCCAGCAGCCCCCCCGACGGGGGGAAATCACCCCTCCACTTT.

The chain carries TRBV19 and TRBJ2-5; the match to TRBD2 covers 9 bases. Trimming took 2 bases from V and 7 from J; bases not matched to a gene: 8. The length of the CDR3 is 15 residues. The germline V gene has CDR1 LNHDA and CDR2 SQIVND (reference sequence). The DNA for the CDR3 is TGTGCCAGTAGTATAAGGACTAGCGACGTCGGGACCCAGTACTTC. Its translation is CASSIRTSDVGTQYF.

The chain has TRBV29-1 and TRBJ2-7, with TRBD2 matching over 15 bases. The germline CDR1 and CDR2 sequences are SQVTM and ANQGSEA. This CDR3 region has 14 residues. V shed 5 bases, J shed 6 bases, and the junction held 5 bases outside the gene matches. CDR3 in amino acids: CSVWGTSGGREQYF. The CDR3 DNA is TGCAGCGTTTGGGGGACTAGCGGGGGGCGCGAGCAGTACTTC.

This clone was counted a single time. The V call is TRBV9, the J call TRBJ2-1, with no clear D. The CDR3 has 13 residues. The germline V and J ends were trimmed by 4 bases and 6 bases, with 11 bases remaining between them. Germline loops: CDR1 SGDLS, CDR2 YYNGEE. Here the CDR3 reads CASSPSGTNEQFF. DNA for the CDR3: TGTGCCAGCAGCCCCTCCGGTACCAATGAGCAGTTCTTC.

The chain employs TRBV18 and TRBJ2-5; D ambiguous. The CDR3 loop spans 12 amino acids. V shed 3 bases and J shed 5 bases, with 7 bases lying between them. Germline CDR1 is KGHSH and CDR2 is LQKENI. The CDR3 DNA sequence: TGTGCCAGCTCACCTCGCACTGAGACCCAGTACTTC. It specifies CASSPRTETQYF. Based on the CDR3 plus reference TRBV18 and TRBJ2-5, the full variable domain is NAGVMQNPRHLVRRRGQEARLRCSPMKGHSHVYWYRQLPEEGLKFMVYLQKENIIDESGMPKERFSAEFPKEGPSILRIQQVVRGDSAAYFCASSPRTETQYFGPGTRLLVL.

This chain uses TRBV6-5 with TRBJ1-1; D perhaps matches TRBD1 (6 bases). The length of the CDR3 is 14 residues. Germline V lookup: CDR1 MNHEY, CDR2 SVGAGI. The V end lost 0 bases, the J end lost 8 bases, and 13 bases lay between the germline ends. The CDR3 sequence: CASSYSGGAREAFF. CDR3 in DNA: TGTGCCAGCAGTTACTCGGGGGGGGCGCGGGAAGCTTTCTTT.

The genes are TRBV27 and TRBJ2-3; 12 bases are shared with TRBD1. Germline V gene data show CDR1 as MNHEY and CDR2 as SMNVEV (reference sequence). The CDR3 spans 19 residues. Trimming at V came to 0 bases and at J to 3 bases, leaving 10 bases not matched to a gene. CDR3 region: CASSLSGTGGGGRTDTQYF. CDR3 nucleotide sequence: TGTGCCAGCAGTTTATCCGGGACAGGGGGCGGAGGGAGAACAGATACGCAGTATTTT.

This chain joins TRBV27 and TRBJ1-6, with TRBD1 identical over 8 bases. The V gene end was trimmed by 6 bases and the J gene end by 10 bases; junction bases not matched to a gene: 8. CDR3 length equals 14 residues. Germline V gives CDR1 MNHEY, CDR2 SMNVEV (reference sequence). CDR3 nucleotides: TGTGCCAGCAGGCCAGGGGGCGCGGGGTCACCCCTCCACTTT. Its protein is CASRPGGAGSPLHF.

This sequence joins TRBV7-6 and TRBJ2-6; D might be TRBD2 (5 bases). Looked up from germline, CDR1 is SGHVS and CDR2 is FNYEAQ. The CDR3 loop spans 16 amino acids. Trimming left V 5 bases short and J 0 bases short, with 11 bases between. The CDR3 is CASSPSSSSGANVLTF. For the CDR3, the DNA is TGTGCCAGCAGCCCTAGCTCGAGCTCTGGGGCCAACGTCCTGACTTTC.

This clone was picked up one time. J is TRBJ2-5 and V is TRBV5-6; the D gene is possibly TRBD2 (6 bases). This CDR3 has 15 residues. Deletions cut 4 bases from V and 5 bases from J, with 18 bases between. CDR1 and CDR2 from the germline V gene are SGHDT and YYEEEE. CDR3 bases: TGTGCCAGCAGCGGGCTCCCGGGAGTAGGGGAGACCCAGTACTTC. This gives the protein CASSGLPGVGETQYF.

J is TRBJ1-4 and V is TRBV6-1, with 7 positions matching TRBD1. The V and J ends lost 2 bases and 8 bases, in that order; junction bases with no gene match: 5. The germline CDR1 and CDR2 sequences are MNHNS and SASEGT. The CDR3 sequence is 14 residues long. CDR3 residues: CASSETGVWEKLFF. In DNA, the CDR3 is TGTGCCAGCAGTGAAACAGGGGTGTGGGAAAAACTGTTTTTT.

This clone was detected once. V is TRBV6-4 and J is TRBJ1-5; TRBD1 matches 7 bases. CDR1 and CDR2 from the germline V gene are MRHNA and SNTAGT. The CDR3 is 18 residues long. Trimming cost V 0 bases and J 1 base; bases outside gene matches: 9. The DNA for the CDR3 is TGTGCCAGCAGTGACTCGATTCTCGGGACAGTCAGCAATCAGCCCCAGCATTTT. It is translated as CASSDSILGTVSNQPQHF.

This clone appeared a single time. CDR3 nucleotide sequence: TGTGCCAGCAGCTGGACCTTGAGAGAGCAGTACTTC. This gives the protein CASSWTLREQYF. The genes are TRBV5-6 and TRBJ2-7; no reliable D call. V was pared by 3 bases and J by 7 bases, with 11 bases between. The CDR3 consists of 12 residues. The V gene's germline CDR1 is SGHDT and CDR2 YYEEEE.

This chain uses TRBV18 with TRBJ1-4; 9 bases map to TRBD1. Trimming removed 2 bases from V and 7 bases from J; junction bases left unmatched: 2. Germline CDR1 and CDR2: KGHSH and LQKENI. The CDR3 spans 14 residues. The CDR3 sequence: CASSPGQGPEKLFF. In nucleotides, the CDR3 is TGTGCCAGCTCACCAGGACAGGGGCCTGAAAAACTGTTTTTT.

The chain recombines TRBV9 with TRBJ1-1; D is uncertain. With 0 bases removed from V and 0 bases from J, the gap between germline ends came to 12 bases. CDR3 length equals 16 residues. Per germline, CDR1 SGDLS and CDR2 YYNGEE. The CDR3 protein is CASSVGVGAMNTEAFF. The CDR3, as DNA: TGTGCCAGCAGCGTAGGGGTAGGTGCTATGAACACTGAAGCTTTCTTT. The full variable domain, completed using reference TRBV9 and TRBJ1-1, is DSGVTQTPKHLITATGQRVTLRCSPRSGDLSVYWYQQSLDQGLQFLIQYYNGEERAKGNILERFSAQQFPDLHSELNLSSLELGDSALYFCASSVGVGAMNTEAFFGQGTRLTVV.

The CDR3 protein is CASSVPGQGETYEQYF. The CDR3 region has the DNA TGTGCCAGCAGCGTCCCGGGACAGGGGGAAACCTACGAGCAGTACTTC. This sequence joins TRBV5-6 and TRBJ2-7; 11 bases map to TRBD1. CDR3 length: 16 residues. V lost 4 bases, J lost 2 bases, and 8 bases stayed unmatched. Germline CDR1 and CDR2: SGHDT and YYEEEE.

This CDR3 reads CSSRLKSSGGPYNEQFF. Here the CDR3 DNA reads TGCAGCTCCAGGTTGAAGTCTAGCGGGGGGCCTTACAATGAGCAGTTCTTC. The chain carries TRBV29-1 and TRBJ2-1; 11 bases are shared with TRBD2. With V trimmed by 8 bases and J by 4 bases, 16 bases remained unmatched. Looked up from germline, CDR1 is SQVTM and CDR2 is ANQGSEA. This CDR3 region has 17 residues.

CDR3 sequence: CASGRAGEPETQYF. In DNA, the CDR3 is TGTGCCAGCGGGCGAGCGGGAGAACCAGAGACCCAGTACTTC. The chain is built from TRBV6-5 and TRBJ2-5; 8 nucleotides align to TRBD2. The CDR3 is 14 amino acids. Germline lookup yields CDR1 MNHEY and CDR2 SVGAGI. The V gene end was trimmed by 8 bases and the J gene end by 4 bases; junction bases not matched to a gene: 9.